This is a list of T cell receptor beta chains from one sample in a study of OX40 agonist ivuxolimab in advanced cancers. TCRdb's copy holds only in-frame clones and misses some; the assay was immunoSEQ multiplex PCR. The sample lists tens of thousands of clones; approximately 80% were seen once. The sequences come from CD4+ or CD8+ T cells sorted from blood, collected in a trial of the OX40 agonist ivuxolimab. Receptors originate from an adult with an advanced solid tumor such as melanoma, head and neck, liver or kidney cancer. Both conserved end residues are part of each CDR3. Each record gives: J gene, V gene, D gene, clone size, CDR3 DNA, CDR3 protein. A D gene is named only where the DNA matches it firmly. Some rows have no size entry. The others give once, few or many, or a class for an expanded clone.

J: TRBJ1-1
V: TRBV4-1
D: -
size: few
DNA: TGCGCCAGCAGCCGAGAATTGGGACACGAGAACACTGAAGCTTTCTTT
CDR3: CASSRELGHENTEAFF

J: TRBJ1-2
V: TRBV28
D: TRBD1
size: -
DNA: TGTGCCAGCCGGACAGGGAGGGTTTGGGATGGCTACACCTTC
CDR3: CASRTGRVWDGYTF

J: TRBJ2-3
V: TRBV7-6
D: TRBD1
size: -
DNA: TGTGCCAGCAGCCCCCTCCCGGGGACAGGGCCTAGCACAGATACGCAGTATTTT
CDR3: CASSPLPGTGPSTDTQYF

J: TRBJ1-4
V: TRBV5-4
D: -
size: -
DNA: TGTGCCAGCAGCTTTGGGGGGAGGGCAACTAATGAAAAACTGTTTTTT
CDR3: CASSFGGRATNEKLFF

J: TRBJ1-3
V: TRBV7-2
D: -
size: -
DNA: TGTGCCAGCAGATTCAATAGTGGAAACACCATATATTTT
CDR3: CASRFNSGNTIYF

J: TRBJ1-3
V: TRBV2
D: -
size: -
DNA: TGTGCCAGCAGGACAAGTGGGGGGCAAAGAAACACCATATATTTT
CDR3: CASRTSGGQRNTIYF

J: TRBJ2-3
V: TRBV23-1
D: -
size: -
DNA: TGCGCCAGCAGTAGCCCAAGCCCAGATACGCAGTATTTT
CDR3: CASSSPSPDTQYF

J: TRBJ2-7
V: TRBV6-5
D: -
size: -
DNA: TGTGCCAGCAGTTCGGAAGCCGGGAGCTCCTACGAGCAGTACTTC
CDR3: CASSSEAGSSYEQYF

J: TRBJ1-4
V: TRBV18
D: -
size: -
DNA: TGTGCCAGCTCACCCGCGCAGTTCCCAACGGGTGAAAAACTGTTTTTT
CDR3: CASSPAQFPTGEKLFF

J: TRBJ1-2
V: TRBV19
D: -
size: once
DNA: TGTGCCAGTAGTTCGCGGACAGAAGGTGGCTACACCTTC
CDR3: CASSSRTEGGYTF

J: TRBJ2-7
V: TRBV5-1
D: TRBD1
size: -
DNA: TGCGCCAGCAGTTTTTCAAGACAGGGCGGGCAGTACTTC
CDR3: CASSFSRQGGQYF

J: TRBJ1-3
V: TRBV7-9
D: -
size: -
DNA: TGTGCCAGCAGCTACCACCCCGAGGGGGTCCGAACTGGAAACACCATATATTTT
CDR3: CASSYHPEGVRTGNTIYF

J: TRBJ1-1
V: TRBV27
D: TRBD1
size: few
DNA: TGTGCCAGCAGTCCCGGGACAGGAAAAGCTTTCTTT
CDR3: CASSPGTGKAFF

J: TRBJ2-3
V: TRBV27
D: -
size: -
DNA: TGTGCCAGCAGTTTGCAGGACAAAGATACGCAGTATTTT
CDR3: CASSLQDKDTQYF

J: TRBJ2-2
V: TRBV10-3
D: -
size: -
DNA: TGTGCCATCCTTGACCCTACCAAGGGCCCCACCGGGGAGCTGTTTTTT
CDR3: CAILDPTKGPTGELFF

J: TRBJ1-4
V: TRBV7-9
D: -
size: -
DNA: TGTGCCAGCACCCCTAGAGTCAGCGAAAATGAAAAACTGTTTTTT
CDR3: CASTPRVSENEKLFF

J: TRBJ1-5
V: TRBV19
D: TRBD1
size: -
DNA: TGTGCCAGTACCGAAACAGGGGCGGCTCAGCCCCAGCATTTT
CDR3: CASTETGAAQPQHF

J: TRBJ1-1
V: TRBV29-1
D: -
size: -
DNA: TGCAGCCCGGACAGCCCCCAGGGGGAAGCTTTCTTT
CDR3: CSPDSPQGEAFF

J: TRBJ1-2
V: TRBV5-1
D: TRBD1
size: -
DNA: TGCGCCAGCATTTCTGCACCTGGGACAGGGAATACCTATGGCTACACCTTC
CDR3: CASISAPGTGNTYGYTF

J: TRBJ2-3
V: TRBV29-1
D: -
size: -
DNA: TGCAGCGTTGTCCTCACAGATACGCAGTATTTT
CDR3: CSVVLTDTQYF

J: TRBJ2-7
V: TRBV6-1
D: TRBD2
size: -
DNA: TGTGCCAGCAACCCAGCGGGGGGGCCCTACGAGCAGTACTTC
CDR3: CASNPAGGPYEQYF

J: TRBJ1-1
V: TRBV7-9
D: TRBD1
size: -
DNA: TGTGCCAGCAGCCCGGACAGGGGCTGGGCTGAAGCTTTCTTT
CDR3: CASSPDRGWAEAFF

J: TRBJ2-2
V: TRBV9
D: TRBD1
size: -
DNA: TGTGCCAGCAGCGTAGTACAGGGGGCGGCCGGGGAGCTGTTTTTT
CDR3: CASSVVQGAAGELFF

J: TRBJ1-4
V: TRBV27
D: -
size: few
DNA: TGTGCCAGCAGTTTATCCCTACCGGGCAGGGGAAATGAAAAACTGTTTTTT
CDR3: CASSLSLPGRGNEKLFF

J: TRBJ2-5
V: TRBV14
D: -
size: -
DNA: TGTGCCAGCAGCCAATGGAGGCAGGACAAAGAGACCCAGTACTTC
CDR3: CASSQWRQDKETQYF

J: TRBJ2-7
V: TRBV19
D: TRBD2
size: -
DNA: TGTGCCAGTAGGGGGACTAGAGCCTACGAGCAGTACTTC
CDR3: CASRGTRAYEQYF

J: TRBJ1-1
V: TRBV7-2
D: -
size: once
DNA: TGTGCCAGCAGCTCCAACGGTCCAGAAGCTTTCTTT
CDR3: CASSSNGPEAFF

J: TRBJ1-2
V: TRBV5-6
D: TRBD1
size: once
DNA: TGTGCCAGCAAACCGATCGGACAGGCCTATGGCTACACCTTC
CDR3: CASKPIGQAYGYTF

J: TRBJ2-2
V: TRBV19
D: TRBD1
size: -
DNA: TGTGCCAGTAGTCCCGAGGACAGGGAGGTTTTATCGCGCACCGGGGAGCTGTTTTTT
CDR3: CASSPEDREVLSRTGELFF

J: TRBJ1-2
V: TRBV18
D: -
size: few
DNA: TGTGCCAGCTCACCATCAGGGGCGCGGGGCTACACCTTC
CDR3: CASSPSGARGYTF

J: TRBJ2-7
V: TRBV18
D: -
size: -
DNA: TGTGCCAGCTCACACAGGGACAAATCGAACGAGCAGTACTTC
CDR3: CASSHRDKSNEQYF

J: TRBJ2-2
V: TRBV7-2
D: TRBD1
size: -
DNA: TGTGCCAGCAGCCGAGCGACCCTCGGACAGGGGGCCGGGGAGCTGTTTTTT
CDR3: CASSRATLGQGAGELFF

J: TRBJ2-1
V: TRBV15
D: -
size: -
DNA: TGTGCCACCAGCAGAGATGGAGGACACCCCGGGGATGAGCAGTTCTTC
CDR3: CATSRDGGHPGDEQFF

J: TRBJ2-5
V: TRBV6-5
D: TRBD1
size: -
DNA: TGTGCCAGCAGCATGACAGGGAGAGAGACCCAGTACTTC
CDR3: CASSMTGRETQYF

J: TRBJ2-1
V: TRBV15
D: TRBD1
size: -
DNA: TGTGCCACCAGCAGAGGACAGGGGGTCAGTGAGCAGTTCTTC
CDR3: CATSRGQGVSEQFF

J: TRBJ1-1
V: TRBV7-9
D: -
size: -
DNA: TGTGCCAGCAGCTTCGTCGGAGCTGGAGGGCTTGGGACTGAAGCTTTCTTT
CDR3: CASSFVGAGGLGTEAFF

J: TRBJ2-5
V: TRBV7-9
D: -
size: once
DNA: TGTGCCAGCAGCTCATCAGAGACCCAGTACTTC
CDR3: CASSSSETQYF

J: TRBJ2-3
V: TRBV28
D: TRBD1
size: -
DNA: TGTGCCAGCACTCTGATGCAGGGGGCAAACACGCAGTATTTT
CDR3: CASTLMQGANTQYF

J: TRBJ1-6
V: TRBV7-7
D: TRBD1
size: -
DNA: TGTGCCAGCACCCCGGACAGGGGGCGTACTTCACCCCTCCACTTT
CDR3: CASTPDRGRTSPLHF